The 14 T cell receptor beta chains below all came from one sample that was sequenced in a study of PD-1 blockade in classical Hodgkin lymphoma. The time point is: cycle 4 day 1 (C4D1), after less than 7 weeks of nivolumab. Each patient experienced a relapse that followed autologous stem cell transplantation, and brentuximab vedotin exposure varied. CD4+ T cells were purified from thawed PBMCs by negative selection. The data were produced by immunoSEQ multiplex PCR, yet TCRdb's version contains in-frame clones alone and is incomplete. Here the sample spans around 18,000 clones, approximately 72% being singletons. The source material was CD4+ T cells from blood, sampled before the fourth cycle of nivolumab. These receptor sequences come from a human donor with classical Hodgkin lymphoma.

CDR3 nucleotide sequence: TGTGCCAGTAGTATGGTGGAAAGGTCTCTTGGCTACACCTTC. As protein: CASSMVERSLGYTF. The chain links TRBV19 to TRBJ1-2; D gene ambiguous. The length of the CDR3 is 14 residues. Germline V gene data show CDR1 as LNHDA and CDR2 as SQIVND (reference sequence). Trimming removed 3 bases at V and 7 bases at J, with 15 bases between.

The chain has TRBV19 and TRBJ2-2; 7 bases match TRBD1. V shed 3 bases and J 6 bases; nucleotides not matched to a gene: 13. CDR1 and CDR2 (germline): LNHDA, SQIVND (reference sequence). The CDR3 consists of 17 residues. CDR3 residues: CASSIPRGQGVSGELFF. The DNA of the CDR3 is TGTGCCAGTAGTATCCCGAGAGGCCAGGGGGTCTCCGGGGAGCTGTTTTTT.

This chain uses TRBV19 with TRBJ2-1; TRBD1 matches 8 bases. V lost 4 bases to trimming and J lost 7 bases; unmatched junction nucleotides: 12. The V gene's germline CDR1 is LNHDA and CDR2 SQIVND (reference sequence). There are 16 residues in the CDR3. CDR3 DNA sequence: TGTGCCAGTAGTACCGGACAGGGTAGGGTTAGGAATGAGCAGTTCTTC. Protein product: CASSTGQGRVRNEQFF.

The gene calls are TRBV9 and TRBJ1-3; no firm D call. The CDR3 runs to 16 residues. Trimming removed 3 bases from V and 6 bases from J, with 19 bases in between. Germline lookup yields CDR1 SGDLS and CDR2 YYNGEE. CDR3 nucleotide sequence: TGTGCCAGCAGCGGACCATCCCCCTCGCACGAAAACACCATATATTTT. This sequence encodes CASSGPSPSHENTIYF.

This clone was detected only a few times. The CDR3 DNA follows: TGTGCCAGCAATCCTCCCGGGGCTAGCGGCCATGAGCAGTTCTTC. This sequence encodes CASNPPGASGHEQFF. J is TRBJ2-1 and V is TRBV5-4, with 7 bases aligning to TRBD2. The CDR3 is 15 amino acids. After removal of 6 bases from V and 8 bases from J, the junction contained 14 bases not matched to a gene. CDR1 is SGHNT and CDR2 is YYREEE in the germline V gene (reference sequence).

The rearrangement joins TRBV5-1 to TRBJ2-4, with TRBD2 matching 7 bases. V was pared by 3 bases and J by 0 bases, with 6 bases of the junction left unmatched. This CDR3 spans 16 amino acids. Germline CDR1 reads SGHRS; CDR2 reads YFSETQ. The CDR3 sequence is CASSSSGGLAKNIQYF. CDR3 DNA: TGCGCCAGCAGCTCTAGCGGTGGATTAGCCAAAAACATTCAGTACTTC.

The chain couples TRBV6-5 to TRBJ2-1, with 12 bases aligning to TRBD2. The CDR3 loop spans 15 amino acids. CDR1 is MNHEY, CDR2 SVGAGI, per germline. The junction had 8 bases not matched to a gene; V was cut back by 5 bases and J by 9 bases. Written as DNA, the CDR3 is TGTGCCAGCAGTATTGGGCTAGCGGGGGGGGTTGAGCAGTTCTTC. Its translation: CASSIGLAGGVEQFF.

The chain joins TRBV5-1 to TRBJ1-1; possible D gene TRBD1, 6 bases. Germline V gene data show CDR1 as SGHRS and CDR2 as YFSETQ. V was pared by 0 bases and J by 1 base, with 16 bases between. The CDR3 extends over 17 amino acids. CDR3 nucleotide sequence: TGCGCCAGCAGCTTGGATGGCGCGGGCAGGGGGAACACTGAAGCTTTCTTT. As protein: CASSLDGAGRGNTEAFF.

The chain recombines TRBV6-5 with TRBJ2-1, with D tentatively TRBD2 (6 bases). The CDR3 is 15 residues long. CDR1 and CDR2 (germline): MNHEY, SVGAGI. V lost 5 bases to trimming and J lost 1 base, with 12 bases between them. CDR3 amino acids: CASSRPSASYNEQFF. As DNA, the CDR3 is TGTGCCAGCAGTAGACCTAGCGCATCCTACAATGAGCAGTTCTTC.

This clone has just one count. Here the CDR3 reads CASSSAGSYEQYV. The CDR3 region has the DNA TGTGCCAGCAGCTCCGCGGGCTCCTACGAGCAGTACGTC. This chain links TRBV7-9 with TRBJ2-7, with a weak D call TRBD2 (5 bases). Trimming removed 4 bases from V and 0 bases from J, with 7 bases in between. Germline CDR1 SEHNR, CDR2 FQNEAQ (reference sequence). The CDR3 is 13 amino acids.

CDR3 residues: CAIDRGVTYGYTF. CDR3 DNA sequence: TGTGCCATCGACAGGGGGGTGACCTATGGCTACACCTTC. The chain uses TRBV28 and TRBJ1-2; 9 bases match TRBD1. In germline, CDR1 is MDHEN, CDR2 SYDVKM. The CDR3 loop spans 13 amino acids. The V and J ends lost 10 bases and 4 bases, in that order; junction bases with no gene match: 7.

The gene calls are TRBV19 and TRBJ2-3, with D uncertain. Trimming took 4 bases from V and 5 from J, leaving 10 bases between them. CDR3 size: 13 residues. Germline CDR1 reads LNHDA; CDR2 reads SQIVND (reference sequence). The CDR3 DNA follows: TGTGCCAGTAGTAACTTGGCGAGAGATACGCAGTATTTT. It specifies CASSNLARDTQYF.

The chain has TRBV10-2 and TRBJ1-2; TRBD1 aligns across 7 bases. Germline values: CDR1 WSHSY, CDR2 SAAADI. The ends lost 6 bases at V and 3 bases at J; junction bases unmatched: 4. This CDR3 has 13 amino acids. The CDR3 here is CASRQGEYYGYTF. CDR3 bases: TGCGCCAGCAGGCAGGGGGAGTACTATGGCTACACCTTC.

This clone was counted once. In DNA form, the CDR3 reads TGCGCCAGCACGGGGGGTTTGAGAGGCCCCTACAATGAGCAGTTCTTC. This sequence encodes CASTGGLRGPYNEQFF. The V and J genes are TRBV10-2 and TRBJ2-1; 7 bases match TRBD2. Germline assignment: CDR1 WSHSY and CDR2 SAAADI. V gave up 7 bases and J gave up 2 bases; unmatched junction bases: 11. There are 16 residues in the CDR3.